Listed below are T cell receptor beta chains from one sample, sequenced in a study of shared clonotypes between healthy human individuals. Sequenced by immunoSEQ multiplex PCR; TCRdb stores in-frame clones only, minus some. The profile covers about 600,000 clones, with 95% to 98% appearing a single time and 0.3% taken by the ten largest. The sequenced sample was naive CD8+ T cells sorted from blood. The receptors derive from a man aged 25 to 40 in good health. Each CDR3 is given with its conserved first and last residue. The D gene is left open where the match is weak. Part of the rows lack a size; the others show once, few, many or a class for expanded clones.

j_gene: TRBJ1-1
d_gene: NA
abundance: NA
v_gene: TRBV27
CDR3aa: CASSLQQGPNTEAFF
CDR3nt: TGTGCCAGCAGCCTTCAACAGGGCCCGAACACTGAAGCTTTCTTT

j_gene: TRBJ2-7
d_gene: TRBD2
abundance: once
v_gene: TRBV6-5
CDR3aa: CASSYSSLAGEDEQYF
CDR3nt: TGTGCCAGCAGTTACTCGTCACTAGCGGGAGAGGACGAGCAGTACTTC

j_gene: TRBJ2-5
d_gene: NA
abundance: NA
v_gene: TRBV9
CDR3aa: CASSVRPRGETQYF
CDR3nt: TGTGCCAGCAGCGTACGGCCTAGGGGGGAGACCCAGTACTTC

j_gene: TRBJ2-1
d_gene: TRBD2
abundance: NA
v_gene: TRBV5-8
CDR3aa: CASSFSSGFYNEQFF
CDR3nt: TGTGCCAGCAGCTTCTCTAGCGGGTTTTACAATGAGCAGTTCTTC

j_gene: TRBJ2-1
d_gene: TRBD1
abundance: NA
v_gene: TRBV29-1
CDR3aa: CSVVDRVAYNEQFF
CDR3nt: TGCAGCGTTGTTGACAGGGTTGCCTACAATGAGCAGTTCTTC

j_gene: TRBJ1-1
d_gene: NA
abundance: few
v_gene: TRBV19
CDR3aa: CASSATVNTEAFF
CDR3nt: TGTGCCAGTAGTGCGACAGTGAACACTGAAGCTTTCTTT

j_gene: TRBJ2-3
d_gene: NA
abundance: NA
v_gene: TRBV4-1
CDR3aa: CASSQESYPTTDTQYF
CDR3nt: TGCGCCAGCAGCCAAGAGAGCTACCCAACCACAGATACGCAGTATTTT

j_gene: TRBJ1-2
d_gene: NA
abundance: NA
v_gene: TRBV29-1
CDR3aa: CSVEDGQNYGYTF
CDR3nt: TGCAGCGTTGAGGATGGACAGAACTATGGCTACACCTTC

j_gene: TRBJ2-1
d_gene: TRBD1
abundance: NA
v_gene: TRBV5-8
CDR3aa: CASSDGGTGAPFSELHEQFF
CDR3nt: TGTGCCAGCAGTGATGGTGGGACAGGGGCCCCCTTCAGTGAGTTGCATGAGCAGTTCTTC

j_gene: TRBJ2-3
d_gene: NA
abundance: once
v_gene: TRBV27
CDR3aa: CASRSSGTDTQYF
CDR3nt: TGTGCCAGCAGGTCTAGCGGCACAGATACGCAGTATTTT

j_gene: TRBJ1-1
d_gene: NA
abundance: NA
v_gene: TRBV30
CDR3aa: CAWLRSTEAFF
CDR3nt: TGTGCCTGGCTTAGGAGCACTGAAGCTTTCTTT

j_gene: TRBJ2-5
d_gene: TRBD2
abundance: NA
v_gene: TRBV7-2
CDR3aa: CASSLAEREFRETQYF
CDR3nt: TGTGCCAGCAGCTTAGCTGAGCGGGAGTTTCGGGAGACCCAGTACTTC

j_gene: TRBJ2-3
d_gene: NA
abundance: NA
v_gene: TRBV13
CDR3aa: CASSRELRDTQYF
CDR3nt: TGTGCCAGCAGCAGAGAGTTGAGAGATACGCAGTATTTT

j_gene: TRBJ2-2
d_gene: TRBD2
abundance: NA
v_gene: TRBV28
CDR3aa: CASDPGLATAGELFF
CDR3nt: TGTGCCAGCGATCCAGGACTAGCTACGGCCGGGGAGCTGTTTTTT

j_gene: TRBJ2-7
d_gene: TRBD1
abundance: NA
v_gene: TRBV4-1
CDR3aa: CASSQEPGTGSYEQYF
CDR3nt: TGCGCCAGCAGCCAAGAACCCGGGACAGGTTCCTACGAGCAGTACTTC

j_gene: TRBJ2-7
d_gene: NA
abundance: NA
v_gene: TRBV7-8
CDR3aa: CASSPRGAGEQYF
CDR3nt: TGTGCCAGCAGCCCCCGGGGGGCGGGGGAGCAGTACTTC

j_gene: TRBJ2-7
d_gene: TRBD2
abundance: NA
v_gene: TRBV10-1
CDR3aa: CASSGGLVYEQYF
CDR3nt: TGCGCCAGCAGTGGAGGACTAGTTTACGAGCAGTACTTC

j_gene: TRBJ1-2
d_gene: NA
abundance: NA
v_gene: TRBV19
CDR3aa: CASTRGDRLYGYTF
CDR3nt: TGTGCCAGTACTCGAGGTGACAGACTCTATGGCTACACCTTC

j_gene: TRBJ2-7
d_gene: NA
abundance: NA
v_gene: TRBV29-1
CDR3aa: CSVEGTESSYEQYF
CDR3nt: TGCAGCGTTGAGGGGACGGAGAGCTCCTACGAGCAGTACTTC

j_gene: TRBJ2-1
d_gene: NA
abundance: NA
v_gene: TRBV28
CDR3aa: CASSFGSPNEQFF
CDR3nt: TGTGCCAGCAGTTTCGGGTCCCCCAATGAGCAGTTCTTC

j_gene: TRBJ1-1
d_gene: NA
abundance: NA
v_gene: TRBV6-5
CDR3aa: CASRRDQNTEAFF
CDR3nt: TGTGCCAGCAGAAGGGACCAGAACACTGAAGCTTTCTTT

j_gene: TRBJ2-1
d_gene: TRBD2
abundance: NA
v_gene: TRBV2
CDR3aa: CASRVRTSGTNENEQFF
CDR3nt: TGTGCCAGCAGAGTCCGGACTAGCGGGACAAATGAAAATGAGCAGTTCTTC

j_gene: TRBJ2-3
d_gene: NA
abundance: NA
v_gene: TRBV6-1
CDR3aa: CASSEGERPTDTQYF
CDR3nt: TGTGCCAGCAGTGAAGGGGAGAGACCAACAGATACGCAGTATTTT

j_gene: TRBJ2-3
d_gene: NA
abundance: NA
v_gene: TRBV4-1
CDR3aa: CASSPSDSLTTDTQYF
CDR3nt: TGCGCCAGCAGCCCTTCGGACTCTCTCACCACAGATACGCAGTATTTT

j_gene: TRBJ2-1
d_gene: TRBD1
abundance: NA
v_gene: TRBV6-5
CDR3aa: CASSYSTGAEQFF
CDR3nt: TGTGCCAGCAGTTACTCGACAGGGGCTGAGCAGTTCTTC

j_gene: TRBJ2-5
d_gene: NA
abundance: NA
v_gene: TRBV6-1
CDR3aa: CASSDQETQYF
CDR3nt: TGTGCCAGCAGTGACCAAGAGACCCAGTACTTC

j_gene: TRBJ2-7
d_gene: TRBD2
abundance: NA
v_gene: TRBV7-6
CDR3aa: CASTAIAGAPYEQYF
CDR3nt: TGTGCCAGCACCGCAATAGCGGGAGCCCCCTACGAGCAGTACTTC

j_gene: TRBJ2-1
d_gene: NA
abundance: NA
v_gene: TRBV10-1
CDR3aa: CASSDRGGLNEQFF
CDR3nt: TGCGCCAGCAGTGACAGGGGCGGTTTGAATGAGCAGTTCTTC

j_gene: TRBJ1-3
d_gene: NA
abundance: once
v_gene: TRBV25-1
CDR3aa: CASSERGGKYGNTIYF
CDR3nt: TGTGCCAGCAGTGAGCGCGGAGGGAAATATGGAAACACCATATATTTT

j_gene: TRBJ2-2
d_gene: NA
abundance: NA
v_gene: TRBV5-4
CDR3aa: CASSLGNRAGELFF
CDR3nt: TGTGCCAGCAGCTTGGGCAACAGGGCCGGGGAGCTGTTTTTT

j_gene: TRBJ2-7
d_gene: TRBD1
abundance: NA
v_gene: TRBV7-8
CDR3aa: CASSLEGTAYEQYF
CDR3nt: TGTGCCAGCAGCTTAGAAGGGACAGCCTACGAGCAGTACTTC

j_gene: TRBJ2-2
d_gene: TRBD2
abundance: once
v_gene: TRBV6-5
CDR3aa: CASSYGQGGYTGELFF
CDR3nt: TGTGCCAGCAGTTACGGGCAGGGAGGGTACACCGGGGAGCTGTTTTTT

j_gene: TRBJ1-1
d_gene: NA
abundance: NA
v_gene: TRBV7-9
CDR3aa: CASKGTREAFF
CDR3nt: TGTGCCAGCAAAGGGACTCGTGAAGCTTTCTTT

j_gene: TRBJ2-7
d_gene: NA
abundance: NA
v_gene: TRBV27
CDR3aa: CASRRGGRTGEQYF
CDR3nt: TGTGCCAGCAGAAGGGGGGGAAGGACGGGCGAGCAGTACTTC

j_gene: TRBJ2-7
d_gene: NA
abundance: NA
v_gene: TRBV4-1
CDR3aa: CASSQQDPNGEQYF
CDR3nt: TGCGCCAGCAGCCAACAGGACCCGAACGGGGAGCAGTACTTC

j_gene: TRBJ1-5
d_gene: NA
abundance: NA
v_gene: TRBV18
CDR3aa: CASSPGGGGPQHF
CDR3nt: TGTGCCAGCTCACCAGGAGGAGGCGGGCCCCAGCATTTT

j_gene: TRBJ2-5
d_gene: NA
abundance: NA
v_gene: TRBV29-1
CDR3aa: CSVPGTTMSETQYF
CDR3nt: TGCAGCGTGCCTGGGACCACAATGTCGGAGACCCAGTACTTC

j_gene: TRBJ2-1
d_gene: TRBD2
abundance: NA
v_gene: TRBV4-1
CDR3aa: CASSQPGLAGGYNEQFF
CDR3nt: TGCGCCAGCAGCCAGCCTGGACTAGCGGGAGGCTACAATGAGCAGTTCTTC

j_gene: TRBJ2-7
d_gene: NA
abundance: NA
v_gene: TRBV7-6
CDR3aa: CASSSLVGTYEQYF
CDR3nt: TGTGCCAGCAGCTCCCTTGTCGGGACCTACGAGCAGTACTTC

j_gene: TRBJ2-3
d_gene: NA
abundance: NA
v_gene: TRBV4-3
CDR3aa: CASSQDYQGGTDTQYF
CDR3nt: TGCGCCAGCAGCCAGGATTACCAGGGTGGCACAGATACGCAGTATTTT

j_gene: TRBJ1-2
d_gene: NA
abundance: once
v_gene: TRBV9
CDR3aa: CASSTQGVGGYTF
CDR3nt: TGTGCCAGCAGCACACAGGGAGTCGGTGGCTACACCTTC

j_gene: TRBJ2-1
d_gene: NA
abundance: NA
v_gene: TRBV11-2
CDR3aa: CASSKNRDSLDEQFF
CDR3nt: TGTGCCAGCAGCAAGAACCGGGACTCCTTAGATGAGCAGTTCTTC

j_gene: TRBJ2-7
d_gene: NA
abundance: NA
v_gene: TRBV15
CDR3aa: CATSRDRGQTHEQYF
CDR3nt: TGTGCCACCAGCAGAGATCGTGGCCAAACCCACGAGCAGTACTTC

j_gene: TRBJ2-4
d_gene: TRBD1
abundance: NA
v_gene: TRBV2
CDR3aa: CASPPRGQGKNIQYF
CDR3nt: TGTGCCAGCCCACCGCGAGGACAGGGAAAAAACATTCAGTACTTC

j_gene: TRBJ1-1
d_gene: NA
abundance: NA
v_gene: TRBV4-1
CDR3aa: CASSQEGQGRTEAFF
CDR3nt: TGCGCCAGCAGCCAAGAGGGTCAGGGGAGGACTGAAGCTTTCTTT

j_gene: TRBJ1-1
d_gene: TRBD1
abundance: once
v_gene: TRBV4-3
CDR3aa: CASRHGQGQNTEAFF
CDR3nt: TGCGCCAGCAGACACGGACAGGGGCAGAACACTGAAGCTTTCTTT

j_gene: TRBJ2-7
d_gene: NA
abundance: once
v_gene: TRBV4-1
CDR3aa: CASSSRASLGPQSYEQYF
CDR3nt: TGCGCCAGCAGCTCCCGGGCCTCGCTAGGCCCCCAATCCTACGAGCAGTACTTC

j_gene: TRBJ2-7
d_gene: TRBD2
abundance: NA
v_gene: TRBV14
CDR3aa: CASSQFVSGTYYEQYF
CDR3nt: TGTGCCAGCAGCCAATTCGTTAGCGGGACTTACTACGAGCAGTACTTC

j_gene: TRBJ2-5
d_gene: NA
abundance: NA
v_gene: TRBV7-7
CDR3aa: CASSLRGPGETQYF
CDR3nt: TGTGCCAGCAGCTTAAGAGGGCCGGGAGAGACCCAGTACTTC

j_gene: TRBJ2-7
d_gene: NA
abundance: NA
v_gene: TRBV6-5
CDR3aa: CASSWGTSYEQYF
CDR3nt: TGTGCCAGCAGTTGGGGGACATCCTACGAGCAGTACTTC

j_gene: TRBJ2-2
d_gene: NA
abundance: NA
v_gene: TRBV5-1
CDR3aa: CASRIVQEPNTGELFF
CDR3nt: TGCGCCAGCAGAATTGTTCAGGAGCCAAACACCGGGGAGCTGTTTTTT

j_gene: TRBJ2-4
d_gene: NA
abundance: NA
v_gene: TRBV6-5
CDR3aa: CASSPGGPAYQYF
CDR3nt: TGTGCCAGCAGTCCAGGGGGGCCAGCATACCAGTACTTC

j_gene: TRBJ2-7
d_gene: NA
abundance: NA
v_gene: TRBV10-2
CDR3aa: CASSESLAHYEQYF
CDR3nt: TGCGCCAGCAGTGAGTCCCTAGCTCACTACGAGCAGTACTTC

j_gene: TRBJ2-2
d_gene: NA
abundance: NA
v_gene: TRBV4-2
CDR3aa: CASSQESPNTGELFF
CDR3nt: TGTGCCAGCAGCCAAGAAAGCCCGAACACCGGGGAGCTGTTTTTT

j_gene: TRBJ2-3
d_gene: NA
abundance: once
v_gene: TRBV6-5
CDR3aa: CASSHNTDTQYF
CDR3nt: TGTGCCAGCAGCCACAACACAGATACGCAGTATTTT

j_gene: TRBJ2-1
d_gene: TRBD2
abundance: NA
v_gene: TRBV5-1
CDR3aa: CASSLAVSGSRSEQFF
CDR3nt: TGCGCCAGCAGCTTGGCTGTTAGCGGGAGTAGGAGTGAGCAGTTCTTC

j_gene: TRBJ1-2
d_gene: TRBD1
abundance: NA
v_gene: TRBV5-1
CDR3aa: CASSLTGTGASNYGYTF
CDR3nt: TGCGCCAGCAGCTTAACCGGGACAGGCGCCTCTAACTATGGCTACACCTTC

j_gene: TRBJ2-7
d_gene: NA
abundance: NA
v_gene: TRBV2
CDR3aa: CASSVGLYEQYF
CDR3nt: TGTGCCAGCAGTGTGGGGTTATACGAGCAGTACTTC